Below are 2 T cell receptor beta chains sequenced from a single sample in a study of cytotoxic CD8 clonotypes in ibrutinib-treated CLL. TCRdb's table, derived via immunoSEQ multiplex PCR, lists solely in-frame clones and lacks some. This sample has 150,000 to 200,000 clones; roughly four fifths occur once, and the top ten carry about 1.9%. The sequencing here drew on PBMCs, taken after 12 months of ibrutinib treatment. The receptors stem from a human donor with chronic lymphocytic leukemia.

The chain links TRBV6-1 to TRBJ1-1, with 8 bases matching TRBD1. The CDR3 has 15 residues. The V and J ends lost 6 bases and 4 bases, in that order; junction bases with no gene match: 10. Germline CDR1 is MNHNS and CDR2 is SASEGT. The CDR3 DNA sequence: TGTGCCAGCAGACTTATTGGACAGGGAGCCACTGAAGCTTTCTTT. The encoded protein is CASRLIGQGATEAFF.

The gene calls are TRBV29-1 and TRBJ2-2; unclear D gene. CDR1 SQVTM and CDR2 ANQGSEA come from the germline V gene. V lost 3 bases, J lost 4 bases, and 6 bases lay in between. CDR3 length: 12 amino acids. CDR3 nucleotides: TGCAGCGTTGACTGGGGCACCGGGGAGCTGTTTTTT. Amino acid sequence: CSVDWGTGELFF.